The 13 T cell receptor beta chains below all came from one sample that was sequenced in a study of blood T cells in healthy people across ages. Together with a sample-barcoded 5' primer, a J-beta primer mix was included in a second PCR lasting about 6 to 11 cycles. In TCRdb, the 5' RACE reads were re-called with MiXCR into one record per CDR3 protein. The sample carries fewer than 900,000 distinct CDR3 sequences, around 40% recorded once. Sequencing input: blood. These receptors all stem from a woman in her fifties or sixties in good health.

This chain joins TRBV6-1 and TRBJ2-1, with TRBD2 identical over 13 bases. The CDR3 has 15 residues. The V gene's germline CDR1 is MNHNS and CDR2 SASEGT. V lost 10 bases to trimming and J lost 6 bases; unmatched junction nucleotides: 9. This CDR3 is CAITGLAGVGNEQFF. The DNA of the CDR3 is TGTGCCATCACCGGACTAGCGGGGGTCGGCAATGAGCAGTTCTTC.

This clonotype showed up just a few times. The chain combines TRBV7-2 with TRBJ2-3; the D call may be TRBD1 or TRBD2 (6 bases each). The CDR3 is 16 residues long. Germline CDR1 is SGHTA and CDR2 is FQGNSA. V shed 4 bases and J shed 1 base, with 15 bases lying between them. The CDR3 protein is CASSSQWGAGTDTQYF. The CDR3 DNA sequence: TGTGCCAGCAGCTCGCAATGGGGGGCAGGCACAGATACGCAGTATTTT.

The chain employs TRBV20-1 and TRBJ1-6; D gene unclear. The CDR3 loop spans 12 amino acids. V gave up 2 bases and J gave up 7 bases, with 6 bases separating them. Germline CDR1 is DFQATT and CDR2 is SNEGSKA (reference sequence). The CDR3 sequence is CSARRVNSPLHF. In DNA, the CDR3 is TGCAGTGCTAGACGGGTCAATTCACCCCTCCACTTT.

This clonotype was found a few times. The genes are TRBV7-9 and TRBJ2-7; 7 bases are shared with TRBD1. The V and J ends lost 6 bases and 7 bases, in that order; junction bases with no gene match: 12. The CDR3 has 14 amino acids. Germline assignment: CDR1 SEHNR and CDR2 FQNEAQ (reference sequence). In DNA form, the CDR3 reads TGTGCCAGCAGTCCCGGTACTACAGGGGATGAGCAGTACTTC. It yields the protein CASSPGTTGDEQYF.

The table lists this clonotype with a few counts. The rearrangement joins TRBV20-1 to TRBJ2-5; TRBD2 matches at 9 bases. This CDR3 spans 17 amino acids. From germline, CDR1 is DFQATT and CDR2 SNEGSKA (reference sequence). V shed 6 bases and J 5 bases; nucleotides not matched to a gene: 19. CDR3 loop: CSARKPGGGVTLETQYF. For the CDR3, the DNA is TGCAGTGCCCGCAAGCCCGGCGGGGGGGTTACCTTGGAGACCCAGTACTTC.

The V gene is TRBV7-9, the J gene TRBJ1-5; possible D gene TRBD1, 5 bases. Trimming cost V 4 bases and J 6 bases, with 13 bases left between them. CDR1 is SEHNR, CDR2 FQNEAQ, per germline (reference sequence). This CDR3 is 14 amino acids long. The CDR3 region is CASSSLEGRQPQHF. CDR3 bases: TGTGCCAGCAGCTCCCTGGAGGGACGTCAGCCCCAGCATTTT.

This clonotype turned up a few times. The chain couples TRBV20-1 to TRBJ1-2, with 9 bases fitting TRBD1. This CDR3 is 14 amino acids long. Germline CDR1 reads DFQATT; CDR2 reads SNEGSKA (reference sequence). Losses at the gene ends were 3 bases for V and 5 bases for J; bases not matched to a gene: 7. The CDR3 DNA is TGCAGTGCTAGGAGGACAGGGGCCCCTTATGGCTACACCTTC. Protein product: CSARRTGAPYGYTF.

The J gene is TRBJ1-6, the V gene TRBV6-5; 7 bases line up with TRBD1. The junction had 11 bases not matched to a gene; V was cut back by 2 bases and J by 10 bases. The CDR3 spans 16 residues. The germline gives CDR1 MNHEY, CDR2 SVGAGI. The DNA for the CDR3 is TGTGCCAGCAGTTACCGGAGGACAGGTGGCTTCTCACCCCTCCACTTT. Translating it yields CASSYRRTGGFSPLHF.

This clonotype was recorded a few times. V gene TRBV9 combines with J gene TRBJ1-1; TRBD1 matches at 8 bases. The CDR3 loop spans 15 amino acids. The germline CDR1 and CDR2 sequences are SGDLS and YYNGEE. V lost 1 base to trimming and J lost 3 bases; unmatched junction nucleotides: 5. CDR3 amino acids: CASSVPDRVDTEAFF. CDR3 bases: TGTGCCAGCAGCGTACCGGACAGGGTGGACACTGAAGCTTTCTTT. Full variable domain (missing parts from reference TRBV9 and TRBJ1-1): DSGVTQTPKHLITATGQRVTLRCSPRSGDLSVYWYQQSLDQGLQFLIQYYNGEERAKGNILERFSAQQFPDLHSELNLSSLELGDSALYFCASSVPDRVDTEAFFGQGTRLTVV.

This clonotype was recorded a few times. The CDR3 reads CASSRRVASGGITKETQYF. In DNA, the CDR3 is TGCGCCAGCAGCCGACGCGTGGCTAGCGGGGGGATTACCAAAGAGACCCAGTACTTC. The chain recombines TRBV5-1 with TRBJ2-5, with 11 bases that match TRBD2. The CDR3 totals 19 residues. From germline, CDR1 is SGHRS and CDR2 YFSETQ. The V gene end was trimmed by 4 bases and the J gene end by 3 bases; junction bases not matched to a gene: 17.

The chain has TRBV20-1 and TRBJ2-7, with D possibly matching TRBD1 (5 bases). Near its end, the DNA agrees better with TRBJ2-5, so the J call may be wrong. Germline values: CDR1 DFQATT, CDR2 SNEGSKA (reference sequence). This CDR3 region has 16 residues. This CDR3 reads CSARAHAGSIESTQYF. The CDR3 DNA is TGCAGTGCTAGAGCCCACGCAGGGTCCATCGAATCGACCCAGTACTTC.

This clonotype has only a few counts. This chain links TRBV7-2 with TRBJ1-2; D perhaps matches TRBD1 (6 bases). Trimming stripped 4 bases from V and 2 bases from J, with 14 bases between. From germline, CDR1 is SGHTA and CDR2 FQGNSA. This CDR3 is 15 amino acids long. The CDR3 nucleotides are TGTGCCAGCAGCTCCCCAGGGGTAGGGAACTATGGCTACACCTTC. Translating it yields CASSSPGVGNYGYTF.

This rearrangement joins TRBV20-1 to TRBJ2-3; D might be TRBD1 or TRBD2, each matching 5 bases. The germline CDR1 and CDR2 sequences are DFQATT and SNEGSKA (reference sequence). This CDR3 has 14 residues. Trimming cost V 3 bases and J 2 bases, with 12 bases left between them. CDR3 DNA sequence: TGCAGTGCTAGGGGACGGTCCAACACAGATACGCAGTATTTT. Translation gives CSARGRSNTDTQYF.